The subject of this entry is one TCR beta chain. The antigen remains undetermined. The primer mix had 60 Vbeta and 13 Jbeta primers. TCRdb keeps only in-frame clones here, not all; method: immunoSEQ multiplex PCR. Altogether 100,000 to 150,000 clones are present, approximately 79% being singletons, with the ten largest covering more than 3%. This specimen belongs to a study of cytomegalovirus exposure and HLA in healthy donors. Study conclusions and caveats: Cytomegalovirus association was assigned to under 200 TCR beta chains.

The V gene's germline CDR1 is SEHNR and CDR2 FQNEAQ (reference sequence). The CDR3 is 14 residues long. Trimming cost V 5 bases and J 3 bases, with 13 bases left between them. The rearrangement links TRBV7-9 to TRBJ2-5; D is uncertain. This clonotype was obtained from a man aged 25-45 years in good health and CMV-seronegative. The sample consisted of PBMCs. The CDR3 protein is CASSLYPQKETQYF. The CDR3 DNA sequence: TGTGCCAGCAGCCTTTATCCACAGAAAGAGACCCAGTACTTC.